The entry below describes one TCR beta chain. Antigen: not known. This specimen comes from a study of T cell clonotyping in hematopoietic cell transplantation. Findings and caveats of the study: After transplant, recipient diversity fell while pathologically expanded clonotypes grew through day 180. Cells were unsorted, so CD4 and CD8 contributions were not separated.

The protocol was immunoSEQ multiplex PCR, while the TCRdb copy is restricted to in-frame clones and leaves out a portion. The table records tens of thousands of clones, roughly 96% of them present only once. V trimming: 6 bases; J trimming: 5 bases; junction bases outside the gene matches: 7. The CDR3 sequence is 15 residues long. Germline CDR1 and CDR2: MNHNS and SASEGT. This TCR was recovered from a man younger than 40 in good health. Some clones in this sample may be carry-over from other donors' samples. The sample consisted of peripheral blood mononuclear cells. The J gene is TRBJ2-5, the V gene TRBV6-1; 12 positions agree with TRBD1. The chain's CDR3 is CASRLGQGAFETQYF. DNA for the CDR3: TGTGCCAGCAGGCTGGGACAGGGGGCGTTCGAGACCCAGTACTTC.